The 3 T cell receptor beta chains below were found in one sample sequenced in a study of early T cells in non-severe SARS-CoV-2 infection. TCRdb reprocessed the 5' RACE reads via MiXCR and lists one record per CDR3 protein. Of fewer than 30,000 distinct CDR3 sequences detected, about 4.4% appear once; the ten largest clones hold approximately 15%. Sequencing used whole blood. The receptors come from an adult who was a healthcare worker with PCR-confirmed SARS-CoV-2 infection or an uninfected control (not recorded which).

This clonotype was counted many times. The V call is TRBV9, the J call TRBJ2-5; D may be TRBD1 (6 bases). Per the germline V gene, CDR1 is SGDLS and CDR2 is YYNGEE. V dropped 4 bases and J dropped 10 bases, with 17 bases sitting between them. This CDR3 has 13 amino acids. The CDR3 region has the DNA TGTGCCAGCAGCACCAACACAGGGAAGAGCCAGTACTTC. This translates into CASSTNTGKSQYF.

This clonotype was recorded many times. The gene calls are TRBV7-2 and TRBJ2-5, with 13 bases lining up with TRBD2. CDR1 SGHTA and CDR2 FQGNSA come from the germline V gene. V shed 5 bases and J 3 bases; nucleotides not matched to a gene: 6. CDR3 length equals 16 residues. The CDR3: CASSPVTSGGKETQYF. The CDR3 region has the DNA TGTGCCAGCAGCCCCGTGACTAGCGGGGGGAAAGAGACCCAGTACTTC.

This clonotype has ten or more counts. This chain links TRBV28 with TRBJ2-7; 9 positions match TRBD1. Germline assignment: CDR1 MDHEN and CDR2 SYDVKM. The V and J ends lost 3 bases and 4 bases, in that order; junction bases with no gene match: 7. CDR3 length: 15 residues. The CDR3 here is CASSFRDRDRYEQYF. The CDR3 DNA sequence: TGTGCCAGCAGTTTCCGGGACAGGGACCGGTACGAGCAGTACTTC.